These 8 T cell receptor beta chains came from one sample sequenced in a study of cytomegalovirus exposure and HLA in healthy donors. This PCR relied on a set of 60 Vbeta primers and 13 Jbeta primers. The method was immunoSEQ multiplex PCR; TCRdb's version includes in-frame clones alone and lacks a portion of them. The record lists tens of thousands of clones, of which the ten most abundant hold about 2.5%. The sample was PBMCs. These receptors were obtained from a female donor in good health and CMV-seronegative.

In DNA form, the CDR3 reads TGTGCCAGCTCACCAGGGACAGTAGAGTACTTC. Its translation is CASSPGTVEYF. This sequence joins TRBV18 and TRBJ2-5; 7 nucleotides agree with TRBD1. CDR1 and CDR2 from the germline V gene are KGHSH and LQKENI. The CDR3 is made up of 11 amino acids. The V gene end was trimmed by 2 bases and the J gene end by 12 bases; junction bases not matched to a gene: 3.

The chain is built from TRBV11-2 and TRBJ2-5; weak D call: TRBD2 (7 bases). CDR3 length: 15 residues. CDR1 is SGHAT, CDR2 FQNNGV, per germline. The V and J ends lost 4 bases and 2 bases respectively, with 14 bases between them. CDR3: CASSSSGGWQETQYF. The DNA for the CDR3 is TGTGCCAGCAGCTCATCGGGGGGCTGGCAAGAGACCCAGTACTTC.

The chain links TRBV30 to TRBJ1-4; 7 nucleotides align to TRBD1. V trimming: 0 bases; J trimming: 3 bases; junction bases outside the gene matches: 10. CDR1 GTSNPN and CDR2 SVGIG come from the germline V gene (reference sequence). CDR3 length: 17 amino acids. The CDR3 DNA reads TGTGCCTGGAGTGTACAAGGAGGGGGCGCCTCTAATGAAAAACTGTTTTTT. Protein: CAWSVQGGGASNEKLFF.

This chain joins TRBV7-8 and TRBJ1-2; 10 bases are a match to TRBD1. Germline V lookup: CDR1 SGHVS, CDR2 FQNEAQ. This CDR3 contains 15 residues. V shed 4 bases and J 2 bases; nucleotides not matched to a gene: 4. The CDR3 spells CASSSRDRGNYGYTF. CDR3 nucleotides: TGTGCCAGCAGCTCCCGGGACAGGGGAAACTATGGCTACACCTTC.

The chain's CDR3 is CASSYGRDTNTGELFF. CDR3 DNA: TGTGCCAGCAGTTACGGGAGGGATACGAACACCGGGGAGCTGTTTTTT. V gene TRBV6-6 combines with J gene TRBJ2-2, with 7 bases aligning to TRBD2. Germline CDR1 is MNHNY and CDR2 is SVGAGI (reference sequence). The CDR3 is made up of 16 amino acids. V gave up 2 bases and J gave up 0 bases; unmatched junction bases: 3.

The V and J genes are TRBV29-1 and TRBJ1-1; 8 bases fit TRBD1. CDR3 length: 14 amino acids. Germline CDR1 and CDR2: SQVTM and ANQGSEA. The V and J ends lost 1 base and 5 bases, in that order; junction bases with no gene match: 6. CDR3 sequence reads: CSVEVWTGRTEAFF. The CDR3 bases are TGCAGCGTTGAAGTTTGGACAGGGCGGACTGAAGCTTTCTTT.

The chain employs TRBV25-1 and TRBJ1-2, with 9 bases identical to TRBD1. CDR1 and CDR2 (germline): MGHDK, SYGVNS. The CDR3 is 15 amino acids. V was clipped by 8 bases and J by 6 bases; unmatched bases: 13. Here the CDR3 reads CASARTGVVVDGYTF. The CDR3 DNA sequence: TGTGCCAGCGCGAGGACAGGGGTGGTGGTGGATGGCTACACCTTC.

Of note for this clone: This CDR3 is also generated by other DNA sequences in the sample. The J gene is TRBJ1-2, the V gene TRBV7-9; TRBD1 matches at 7 bases. The germline V gene encodes CDR1 SEHNR and CDR2 FQNEAQ (reference sequence). V lost 4 bases and J lost 5; bases outside the gene matches: 1. This CDR3 is built from 12 residues. The CDR3 protein is CASSSTGYGYTF. The DNA of the CDR3 is TGTGCCAGCAGCTCGACAGGGTATGGCTACACCTTC.